The 21 T cell receptor beta chains reported below all come from one sample, sequenced in a study of blood T cell repertoires in COVID-19. Method: immunoSEQ multiplex PCR; TCRdb's copy keeps in-frame clones and lacks some. The data hold roughly 200,000 clones, with around 91% observed a single time. Material for sequencing was peripheral blood. These receptors were obtained from a man over 45 with acute or convalescent COVID-19.

This clone was found a few times. The chain has TRBV7-6 and TRBJ2-5, with D possibly TRBD2 on 5 matching bases. The V gene's germline CDR1 is SGHVS and CDR2 FNYEAQ. CDR3 length: 13 amino acids. V gave up 8 bases and J gave up 1 base, with 11 bases separating them. The CDR3 reads CASGRRPQETQYF. The DNA for the CDR3 is TGTGCCAGCGGGAGAAGGCCCCAAGAGACCCAGTACTTC.

This rearrangement joins TRBV19 to TRBJ1-5, with D possibly being TRBD1 (5 bases). The CDR3 extends over 12 amino acids. Germline CDR1 LNHDA, CDR2 SQIVND (reference sequence). Trimming took off 3 bases at V and 9 bases at J, with 9 bases between the two ends. DNA of the CDR3: TGTGCCAGTAGTATCCTCGGGGGGCCCCAGCATTTT. This translates into CASSILGGPQHF.

The chain links TRBV28 to TRBJ1-4, with 9 bases identical to TRBD1. J gave up 8 bases and V 4 bases, and 5 bases lay outside the gene matches. Germline values: CDR1 MDHEN, CDR2 SYDVKM. The length of the CDR3 is 14 residues. CDR3: CASSSGTGREKLFF. Here the CDR3 DNA reads TGTGCCAGCAGTTCCGGGACAGGGAGGGAAAAACTGTTTTTT.

V and J are TRBV30 and TRBJ2-5; maybe TRBD1 (6 bases). Germline CDR1 GTSNPN, CDR2 SVGIG (reference sequence). Trimming removed 3 bases at V and 3 bases at J, with 11 bases between. This CDR3 has 13 residues. This chain's CDR3 is CAWRRGSKETQYF. DNA of the CDR3: TGTGCCTGGAGGAGGGGGAGCAAAGAGACCCAGTACTTC.

The sample holds a few counts of this clone. J is TRBJ1-2 and V is TRBV27; 9 bases fit TRBD1. CDR1 is MNHEY, CDR2 SMNVEV, per germline (reference sequence). This CDR3 region has 15 residues. V lost 6 bases, J lost 4 bases, and 9 bases stayed unmatched. CDR3 sequence reads: CASSIGQGRGYGYTF. The CDR3 nucleotides read TGTGCCAGCAGCATAGGACAGGGGCGAGGCTATGGCTACACCTTC.

This chain joins TRBV10-3 and TRBJ1-1; D ambiguous. V lost 7 bases to trimming and J lost 5 bases, with 17 bases between them. Looked up from germline, CDR1 is ENHRY and CDR2 is SYGVKD. This CDR3 is 14 amino acids long. The CDR3 coding sequence is TGTGCCATCACTGCGGGCCCTATGGGGACTGAAGCTTTCTTT. It is translated as CAITAGPMGTEAFF.

The chain combines TRBV5-5 with TRBJ1-2; 9 bases match TRBD1. The junction had 8 bases not matched to a gene; V was cut back by 4 bases and J by 7 bases. The CDR3 covers 14 residues. CDR1 is SGHKS and CDR2 is YYEKEE in the germline V gene (reference sequence). The CDR3 DNA sequence: TGTGCCAGCAGCACGACCGGGACAGGGATTGGCTACACCTTC. This codes for CASSTTGTGIGYTF.

This sequence joins TRBV6-6 and TRBJ2-7, with D possibly matching TRBD1 (5 bases). V was pared by 2 bases and J by 3 bases, with 8 bases between. Per the germline V gene, CDR1 is MNHNY and CDR2 is SVGAGI (reference sequence). CDR3 length equals 13 residues. CDR3 protein: CASSYLTDYEQYV. CDR3 coding DNA: TGTGCCAGCAGTTACCTGACAGACTACGAGCAGTACGTC.

V usage is TRBV18 and J usage is TRBJ1-1, with 7 nucleotides matching TRBD1. The germline gives CDR1 KGHSH, CDR2 LQKENI. Trimming took 5 bases from V and 0 from J; bases not matched to a gene: 9. This CDR3 is 16 amino acids long. The CDR3 nucleotides are TGTGCCAGCTCAAAAAACAGGGGCCCTATGAACACTGAAGCTTTCTTT. Protein: CASSKNRGPMNTEAFF.

The chain carries TRBV3-1 (or the pseudogene TRBV3-2) and TRBJ1-6, with 7 bases matching TRBD1. Per germline, CDR1 LGHDT and CDR2 YNNKEL (reference sequence). The CDR3 loop spans 16 amino acids. J gave up 0 bases and V 4 bases, and 3 bases lay outside the gene matches. The CDR3 DNA reads as TGTGCCAGCAGCCGGACAGGCAACTCCTATAATTCACCCCTCCACTTT. Translating it yields CASSRTGNSYNSPLHF.

The chain combines TRBV2 with TRBJ1-5; 8 bases map to TRBD1. CDR3 length equals 15 residues. The V gene's germline CDR1 is SNHLY and CDR2 FYNNEI. V shed 5 bases and J 6 bases; nucleotides not matched to a gene: 9. The CDR3 coding sequence is TGTGCCAGCAGTACGGACAGGGTCGTCCGTCAGCCCCAGCATTTT. As protein: CASSTDRVVRQPQHF.

The chain links TRBV19 to TRBJ2-7; 10 bases match TRBD2. The CDR3 loop spans 15 amino acids. Losses at the gene ends were 1 base for V and 6 bases for J; bases not matched to a gene: 6. Germline assignment: CDR1 LNHDA and CDR2 SQIVND (reference sequence). CDR3 nucleotide sequence: TGTGCCAGTAGTATAGGGGCTAGCGGGAGTGTCGAGCAGTACTTC. Translated: CASSIGASGSVEQYF.

The V gene is TRBV12-3 or TRBV12-4, the J gene TRBJ1-2; 7 bases are shared with TRBD1. There are 11 residues in the CDR3. V lost 6 bases and J lost 10; bases outside the gene matches: 5. In DNA, the CDR3 is TGTGCCAGCAGCCGACAGGGAGCCTACACCTTC. It is translated as CASSRQGAYTF.

On this clone itself: Other DNA sequences in the sample encode the same CDR3. This chain uses TRBV5-1 with TRBJ2-5, with TRBD1 matching 8 bases. V trimming: 2 bases; J trimming: 2 bases; junction bases outside the gene matches: 5. The CDR3 covers 15 residues. Germline assignment: CDR1 SGHRS and CDR2 YFSETQ. CDR3 bases: TGCGCCAGCAGCTTAGGACAGGGTCCTCAAGAGACCCAGTACTTC. This encodes CASSLGQGPQETQYF.

This clone appeared a single time. This chain uses TRBV13 with TRBJ2-7, with 7 nucleotides matching TRBD1. Per germline, CDR1 PRHDT and CDR2 FYEKMQ (reference sequence). The length of the CDR3 is 13 residues. Trimming at V came to 10 bases and at J to 3 bases, leaving 9 bases not matched to a gene. As DNA, the CDR3 is TGTGCCAACTGCCGGGACAGATACTACGAGCAGTACTTC. As protein: CANCRDRYYEQYF.

This chain links TRBV11-3 with TRBJ2-1, with TRBD1 identical over 9 bases. The CDR3 is 17 residues long. J gave up 7 bases and V 5 bases, and 15 bases lay outside the gene matches. CDR1 is SGHNT, CDR2 YENEEA, per germline. CDR3 sequence: CASSTGGGSVRENEQFF. Written as DNA, the CDR3 is TGTGCCAGCAGCACAGGGGGCGGTAGCGTCCGTGAGAATGAGCAGTTCTTC. Combining the CDR3 with reference TRBV11-3 and TRBJ2-1 gives the whole variable domain EAGVVQSPRYKIIEKKQPVAFWCNPISGHNTLYWYLQNLGQGPELLIRYENEEAVDDSQLPKDRFSAERLKGVDSTLKIQPAELGDSAVYLCASSTGGGSVRENEQFFGPGTRLTVL.

This sequence joins TRBV28 and TRBJ2-3, with TRBD2 identical over 7 bases. The CDR3 runs to 14 residues. V was clipped by 3 bases and J by 0 bases; unmatched bases: 0. Germline V gives CDR1 MDHEN, CDR2 SYDVKM. The CDR3 is CASSLRGSTDTQYF. The CDR3, as DNA: TGTGCCAGCAGTTTGCGGGGGAGCACAGATACGCAGTATTTT.

The chain couples TRBV4-1 to TRBJ1-1; D is perhaps TRBD1 (5 bases). V was cut by 0 bases and J by 0 bases, with 11 bases left in between. The CDR3 covers 16 residues. Germline CDR1 and CDR2: MGHRA and YSYEKL. In nucleotides, the CDR3 is TGCGCCAGCAGCCAAGAATTTACAGGCTTGAACACTGAAGCTTTCTTT. Amino acids: CASSQEFTGLNTEAFF.

The genes are TRBV5-5 and TRBJ2-7; D is possibly TRBD1 (5 bases). CDR3 length equals 14 residues. From germline, CDR1 is SGHKS and CDR2 YYEKEE (reference sequence). V lost 0 bases and J 4 bases, leaving 11 bases between the germline ends. The CDR3 sequence: CASSLDLGPYEQYF. The CDR3 nucleotides read TGTGCCAGCAGCTTGGATTTGGGGCCGTACGAGCAGTACTTC.

This clone was found once. This sequence joins TRBV19 and TRBJ1-5; D is uncertain. Germline CDR1 LNHDA, CDR2 SQIVND (reference sequence). The V end was cut by 5 bases, the J end by 6 bases, with 14 bases between. CDR3 length equals 14 residues. The CDR3 spells CASSSGFTSQPQHF. The CDR3 region has the DNA TGTGCCAGTAGTTCCGGGTTTACCAGTCAGCCCCAGCATTTT. The whole variable domain, filled in from reference TRBV19 and TRBJ1-5, reads DGGITQSPKYLFRKEGQNVTLSCEQNLNHDAMYWYRQDPGQGLRLIYYSQIVNDFQKGDIAEGYSVSREKKESFPLTVTSAQKNPTAFYLCASSSGFTSQPQHFGDGTRLSIL.

A word on this clone: One end of the junction varies from germline; a read error may be responsible. The chain has TRBV19 and TRBJ2-2; 7 bases match TRBD1. The CDR3 spans 15 residues. Germline CDR1 is LNHDA and CDR2 is SQIVND (reference sequence). The CDR3 region is CASSLDRAFTGELFF. CDR3 DNA: TGTGCCAGTAGTCTAGACAGGGCCTTCACCGGGGAGCTGTTTTTT.